The entry below gives a single T cell receptor (beta chain) sequence along with its context. Generated by immunoSEQ multiplex PCR, the TCRdb table keeps only in-frame clones and is missing some. The data hold 150,000 or so clones, with more than 75% observed a single time. Per the germline V gene, CDR1 is MDHEN and CDR2 is SYDVKM. The V and J ends lost 6 bases and 0 bases, in that order; junction bases with no gene match: 25. The length of the CDR3 is 22 residues. The data derive from a study of cytotoxic CD8 clonotypes in ibrutinib-treated CLL. Across the study: The subjects consisted of approximately ten relapsed/refractory and over 14 treatment-naive individuals, with 17 IGHV unmutated. Among the samples, the mean was about 270,000 productive templates and over 90,000 productive rearrangements.

This receptor was taken from a human donor with chronic lymphocytic leukemia. Sequencing was performed on PBMCs, taken after 12 months of ibrutinib treatment. The chain has TRBV28 and TRBJ1-5, with TRBD1 identical over 8 bases. CDR3: CASSLRSNQGAKGKYSNQPQHF. CDR3 nucleotides: TGTGCCAGCAGCCTACGATCTAATCAGGGGGCTAAAGGAAAGTATAGCAATCAGCCCCAGCATTTT.